Reported below is one TCR beta chain. Its target antigen remains unknown. Base qualities were left out, and no much larger clone turns up one base away. The data derive from a study of blood T cell repertoires in COVID-19 (TCRdb year 2020). In the study overall: The collaborator samples originated in the United States, Italy and Spain and spanned the acute and convalescent phases of COVID-19. The prospective study material was composed of cDNA or gDNA derived from T cells, B-cell-depleted T cells, or PBMCs. Deeply sampled blood TCRbeta repertoires from subjects exposed to, actively infected with, or recovered from COVID-19 were included in the dataset. The repertoires were released in a freely available public database meant as a resource for research on the immune response to SARS-CoV-2. The samples were drawn from the first 160 participants of the ongoing ImmuneRACE study and from under 1,500 subjects provided by 6 global collaborators. The sample metadata nearly always contained a de-identified subject ID, COVID-19 status, age in years and sex. Where available, HLA class I and class II types were taken from metadata supplied by the sample provider and were not determined by assay-based typing. The paper as a whole reports these results and caveats: Clinical and demographic metadata were provided uncurated, with the amount varying by source and participant.

Whole blood was collected in K2EDTA tubes by collaborating institutions according to the institutions' own protocols. Collaborator samples were shipped for TCRbeta analysis as frozen whole blood, isolated PBMCs, or DNA extracted from either sample type. The immunoSEQ Assay, a bias-controlled multiplex PCR, was used to amplify TCRbeta CDR3 regions from genomic DNA. The study's processing was this. The number of nucleated cells in each sample was estimated from the amplification of reference gene primers within the assay. To quantify the absolute abundance of each unique TCRbeta CDR3 rearrangement, sequence reads were collapsed and filtered. For each sample, productive Simpson clonality was calculated as the square root of Simpson's diversity index over productive rearrangements. TCRdb obtained this table from immuneACCESS and retained in-frame rearrangements with V and J assigned. These tables miss some clones; where compared with another copy, unresolved V genes account for less than half of the shortfall, and the remainder is unexplained. V and J calls and clone size follow that table, whereas D and trimming were derived from the DNA. This sample gives some 250,000 clones in total; around nine tenths of them show up just once. The ten largest account for around 7.3% of the sample.

The germline ends are 16 bases apart after V is trimmed by 6 bases and J by 4 bases. Its CDR3 holds 14 amino acids, cysteine through phenylalanine. The only DNA kept is the CDR3, 42 bases in frame from the first base. The germline V gene (reference sequence) gives CDR1 as LNHDA and CDR2 as SQIVND. The sample consisted of peripheral blood. This clonotype was sampled from a woman between 65 and 79 years old with active or convalescent COVID-19. This chain joins TRBV19 to TRBJ2-7; the D gene lacks a confident call. Here is the DNA: TGTGCCAGTAGCCCTGGGCCGGCAGATTACGAGCAGTACTTC. Translated, this gives CASSPGPADYEQYF.